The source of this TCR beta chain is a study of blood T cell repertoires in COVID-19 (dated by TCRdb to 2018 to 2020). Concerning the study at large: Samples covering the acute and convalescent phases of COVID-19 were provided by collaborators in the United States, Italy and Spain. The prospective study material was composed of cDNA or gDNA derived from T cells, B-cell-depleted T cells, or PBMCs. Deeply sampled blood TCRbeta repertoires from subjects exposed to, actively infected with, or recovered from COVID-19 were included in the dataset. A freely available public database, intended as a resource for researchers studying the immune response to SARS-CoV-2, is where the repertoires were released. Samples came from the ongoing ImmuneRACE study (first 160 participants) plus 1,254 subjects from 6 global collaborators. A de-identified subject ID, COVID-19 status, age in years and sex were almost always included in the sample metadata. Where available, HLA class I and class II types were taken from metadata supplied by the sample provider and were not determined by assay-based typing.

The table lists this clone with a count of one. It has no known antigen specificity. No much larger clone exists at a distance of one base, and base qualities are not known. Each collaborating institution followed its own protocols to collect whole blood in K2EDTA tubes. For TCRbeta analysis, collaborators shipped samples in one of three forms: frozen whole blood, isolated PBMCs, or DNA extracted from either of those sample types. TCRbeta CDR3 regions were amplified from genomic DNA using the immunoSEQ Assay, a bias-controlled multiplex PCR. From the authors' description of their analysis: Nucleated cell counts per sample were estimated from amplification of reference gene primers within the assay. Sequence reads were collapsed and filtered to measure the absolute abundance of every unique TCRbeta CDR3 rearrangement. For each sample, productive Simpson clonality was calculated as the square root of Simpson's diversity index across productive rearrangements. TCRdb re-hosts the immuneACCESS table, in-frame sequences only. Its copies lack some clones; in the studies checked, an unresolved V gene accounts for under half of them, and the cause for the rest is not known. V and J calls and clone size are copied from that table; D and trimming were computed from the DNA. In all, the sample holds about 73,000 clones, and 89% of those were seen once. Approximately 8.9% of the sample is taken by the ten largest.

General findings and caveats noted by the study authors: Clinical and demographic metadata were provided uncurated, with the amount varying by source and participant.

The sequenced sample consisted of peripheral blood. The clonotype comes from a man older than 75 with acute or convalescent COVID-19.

The CDR3 reads as follows: CASSDPGQPPYEQYF. The DNA sequence is as follows: TGTGCCAGCAGTGACCCTGGGCAGCCCCCCTACGAGCAGTACTTC. The sequence links TRBV6-1 to TRBJ2-7, with the D gene not clear enough to name. The germline V gene provides CDR1 MNHNS and CDR2 SASEGT. At the junction V is shortened by 3 bases and J by 2 bases, with 14 bases in between. Taken from cysteine to phenylalanine, the CDR3 has 15 residues. The DNA shown is the 45-base CDR3, in frame from base 1.